The 27 T cell receptor beta chains given below trace back to one sample, sequenced in a study of blood T cells in healthy people across ages. A sample-barcoded 5' primer and a J-beta primer mix were used in a second PCR of roughly 7 to 11 cycles. TCRdb passed the 5' RACE reads through MiXCR, listing each CDR3 protein once. The data hold more than 1,400,000 distinct CDR3 sequences, with roughly 40% observed a single time. Sequencing was carried out using blood. These receptor sequences come from a woman under 30 in good health.

This clonotype was observed a few times. The V and J genes are TRBV24-1 and TRBJ2-1; 11 bases are shared with TRBD2. The V segment lost 4 bases and the J segment 10 bases; nucleotides outside the gene matches: 5. Germline V gene sequence: CDR1 KGHDR, CDR2 SFDVKD. The CDR3 has 14 amino acids. The CDR3 DNA sequence: TGTGCCACCAGTGACACTGGACTAGCGGGCGAGCAGTTCTTC. Translated, it gives CATSDTGLAGEQFF.

The rearrangement uses TRBV20-1 and TRBJ2-5, with a weak D call TRBD1 (6 bases). With the DNA end fitting TRBJ2-7 better, the J assignment may be wrong. CDR3 size: 17 residues. Germline values: CDR1 DFQATT, CDR2 SNEGSKA (reference sequence). The CDR3 is CSARDPSGVNSGNEQYF. CDR3 sequence (DNA): TGCAGTGCTAGAGATCCGTCAGGGGTGAACTCGGGAAACGAGCAGTACTTC.

CDR3 nucleotides: TGCAGTGAGGCTAGCGGGGTCTACAATGAGCAGTTCTTC. Amino acid sequence: CSEASGVYNEQFF. This chain links TRBV20-1 with TRBJ2-1; 9 nucleotides align to TRBD2. V lost 7 bases and J lost 3; bases outside the gene matches: 4. The germline CDR1 and CDR2 sequences are DFQATT and SNEGSKA (reference sequence). This CDR3 has 13 residues.

This clonotype appeared a few times. This sequence joins TRBV6-5 and TRBJ2-4; tentatively, D is TRBD2 (6 bases). V was clipped by 0 bases and J by 1 base, with 10 bases between them. The CDR3 totals 16 residues. The germline V gene has CDR1 MNHEY and CDR2 SVGAGI. The CDR3 reads CASSYSGGWAKNIQYF. The CDR3 nucleotides read TGTGCCAGCAGTTACTCGGGAGGTTGGGCCAAAAACATTCAGTACTTC.

The chain employs TRBV27 and TRBJ1-4; D perhaps matches TRBD1 (5 bases). Trimming stripped 4 bases from V and 7 bases from J, with 19 bases between. The CDR3 contains 16 residues. Looked up from germline, CDR1 is MNHEY and CDR2 is SMNVEV (reference sequence). CDR3 amino acids: CASSSPVQAGGEKLFF. The CDR3 region has the DNA TGTGCCAGCAGTTCCCCTGTCCAGGCGGGGGGTGAAAAACTGTTTTTT.

The genes are TRBV5-4 and TRBJ2-7; TRBD1 might be the D (5 bases). This CDR3 comprises 15 residues. Germline CDR1 reads SGHNT; CDR2 reads YYREEE (reference sequence). V was trimmed by 6 bases and J by 7 bases, leaving 23 bases between them. The CDR3: CASKPQGSTYNEQYF. DNA for the CDR3: TGTGCCAGCAAACCCCAGGGTAGCACCTACAATGAGCAGTACTTC.

The V and J genes are TRBV29-1 and TRBJ1-1; D ambiguous. Trimming removed 7 bases from V and 11 bases from J, with 17 bases in between. Germline loops: CDR1 SQVTM, CDR2 ANQGSEA. This CDR3 has 11 amino acids. The CDR3 loop is CSAKEDVAAFF. The CDR3 DNA sequence: TGCAGCGCCAAGGAGGACGTGGCGGCTTTCTTT.

This clonotype has only a few counts. The CDR3 DNA reads as TGTGCCAGCAGCGTAGGCGGGGGACCTTTTACCTACGAGCAGTACTTC. This encodes CASSVGGGPFTYEQYF. V is TRBV9 and J is TRBJ2-7; 7 bases agree with TRBD2. Germline V gives CDR1 SGDLS, CDR2 YYNGEE. The CDR3 length is 16 residues. With 0 bases clipped from V and 2 bases from J, the junction kept 8 bases outside the gene matches.

The gene calls are TRBV29-1 and TRBJ1-5; D ambiguous. CDR1 SQVTM and CDR2 ANQGSEA come from the germline V gene. The CDR3 totals 13 residues. Trimming removed 6 bases from V and 3 bases from J, with 12 bases in between. The CDR3 protein is CSVEDGNNQPQHF. The CDR3 DNA follows: TGCAGCGTGGAGGACGGGAACAATCAGCCCCAGCATTTT.

This clonotype was detected only a few times. V is TRBV20-1 and J is TRBJ2-7; D not certain. CDR3 length: 13 amino acids. V lost 5 bases and J 0 bases, leaving 11 bases between the germline ends. Per germline, CDR1 DFQATT and CDR2 SNEGSKA (reference sequence). The CDR3 sequence is CSASDGPSYEQYF. CDR3 sequence (DNA): TGCAGTGCTTCGGACGGACCCTCCTACGAGCAGTACTTC.

The genes are TRBV3-1 and TRBJ2-7, with D possibly matching TRBD1 (6 bases). Trimming shortened V by 2 bases and J by 3 bases, and 17 bases separated the two germline ends. CDR1 and CDR2 from the germline V gene are LGHDT and YNNKEL (reference sequence). This CDR3 comprises 16 residues. CDR3 DNA sequence: TGTGCCAGCAGCCAATGGAGTCAGGGGAAAGACTACGAGCAGTACTTC. Its translation: CASSQWSQGKDYEQYF.

This clonotype was recorded once. V usage is TRBV12-3 or TRBV12-4 and J usage is TRBJ1-1; 8 bases fit TRBD1. The CDR3 contains 15 residues. V was clipped by 6 bases and J by 0 bases; unmatched bases: 6. The CDR3: CASSDRGEMNTEAFF. In nucleotides, the CDR3 is TGTGCCAGCAGCGACAGGGGCGAAATGAACACTGAAGCTTTCTTT.

This clonotype appeared a few times. J is TRBJ1-1 and V is TRBV12-3 or TRBV12-4; D unresolved. Trimming stripped 2 bases from V and 3 bases from J, with 4 bases between. This CDR3 has 12 residues. The CDR3 is CASSLTDTEAFF. In DNA form, the CDR3 reads TGTGCCAGCAGTTTAACGGACACTGAAGCTTTCTTT.

This clonotype came up a few times. V usage is TRBV4-1 and J usage is TRBJ1-5; the D is unclear. The germline V and J ends were trimmed by 1 base and 7 bases, with 8 bases remaining between them. Germline assignment: CDR1 MGHRA and CDR2 YSYEKL. This CDR3 has 13 residues. CDR3: CASSQGLAQPQHF. The CDR3 bases are TGCGCCAGCAGCCAAGGACTGGCACAGCCCCAGCATTTT.

This clonotype was detected a few times. V usage is TRBV29-1 and J usage is TRBJ1-2, with 8 bases aligning to TRBD1. The CDR3 is 13 amino acids. CDR1 is SQVTM and CDR2 is ANQGSEA in the germline V gene. V was pared by 7 bases and J by 7 bases, with 11 bases of the junction left unmatched. The CDR3 sequence is CSALDRESRGYTF. CDR3 DNA: TGCAGCGCCTTGGACAGGGAATCTCGTGGCTACACCTTC.

This chain links TRBV20-1 with TRBJ1-2, with TRBD1 identical over 9 bases. The ends lost 6 bases at V and 7 bases at J; junction bases unmatched: 12. The length of the CDR3 is 14 residues. Germline V gene lookup returns CDR1 DFQATT and CDR2 SNEGSKA (reference sequence). The CDR3 nucleotides are TGCAGTGCGGCCGGACAGGGGTCTGCACCTGGCTACACCTTC. The encoded protein is CSAAGQGSAPGYTF.

This clonotype was seen repeatedly, ten times or more. V usage is TRBV29-1 and J usage is TRBJ2-7; 9 bases agree with TRBD1. The CDR3 consists of 13 residues. CDR1 is SQVTM and CDR2 is ANQGSEA in the germline V gene. V shed 5 bases and J 3 bases; nucleotides not matched to a gene: 5. The CDR3 is CSVTGTGNYEQYF. The DNA for the CDR3 is TGCAGCGTTACCGGGACAGGGAACTACGAGCAGTACTTC.

The genes are TRBV29-1 and TRBJ2-3, with a weak D call TRBD1 (5 bases). CDR1 is SQVTM, CDR2 ANQGSEA, per germline. The CDR3 is 16 residues long. Trimming took off 3 bases at V and 2 bases at J, with 18 bases between the two ends. CDR3 sequence reads: CSVDTTASQVTDTQYF. The CDR3 coding sequence is TGCAGCGTTGATACGACAGCTTCTCAGGTCACAGATACGCAGTATTTT.

The table lists this clonotype with a few counts. The chain joins TRBV6-6 to TRBJ1-1; D is ambiguous. V gave up 4 bases and J gave up 3 bases, with 6 bases separating them. The CDR3 covers 12 residues. Germline CDR1 reads MNHNY; CDR2 reads SVGAGI (reference sequence). CDR3 in DNA: TGTGCCAGCAGTTTCCAGGACACTGAAGCTTTCTTT. It translates to CASSFQDTEAFF.

This clonotype was observed a handful of times. The rearrangement links TRBV5-1 to TRBJ2-1, with 7 positions matching TRBD1. CDR3 size: 15 residues. Germline V gene sequence: CDR1 SGHRS, CDR2 YFSETQ. The J segment lost 5 bases and the V segment lost 4 bases, leaving 9 bases of the junction unmatched. For the CDR3, the DNA is TGCGCCAGCAGCGTCAGGGGGAGCATCGACAATGAGCAGTTCTTC. Amino acid sequence: CASSVRGSIDNEQFF. Based on the CDR3 plus reference TRBV5-1 and TRBJ2-1, the full variable domain is KAGVTQTPRYLIKTRGQQVTLSCSPISGHRSVSWYQQTPGQGLQFLFEYFSETQRNKGNFPGRFSGRQFSNSRSEMNVSTLELGDSALYLCASSVRGSIDNEQFFGPGTRLTVL.

The genes are TRBV7-9 and TRBJ1-6; D is undetermined. Germline V gene data show CDR1 as SEHNR and CDR2 as FQNEAQ (reference sequence). Trimming took off 5 bases at V and 11 bases at J, with 10 bases between the two ends. The CDR3 spans 12 residues. The CDR3 DNA follows: TGTGCCAGCAGCCCGGGCTGGACACCCCTCCACTTT. It encodes CASSPGWTPLHF.

The V gene is TRBV10-3, the J gene TRBJ1-1; 10 bases match TRBD1. Germline V gene lookup returns CDR1 ENHRY and CDR2 SYGVKD. Trimming cost V 1 base and J 4 bases; bases outside gene matches: 9. The CDR3 consists of 17 residues. CDR3: CAISELRTGGKSTEAFF. The CDR3 coding sequence is TGTGCCATCAGTGAGTTACGGACAGGGGGGAAATCCACTGAAGCTTTCTTT.

The gene calls are TRBV2 and TRBJ1-2, with D possibly matching TRBD1 (6 bases). The CDR3 totals 15 residues. V shed 6 bases and J shed 5 bases, with 19 bases lying between them. Germline V gives CDR1 SNHLY, CDR2 FYNNEI. In DNA, the CDR3 is TGTGCCAGCAGGGACCCTAGGACAGATTCTTATGGCTACACCTTC. This gives the protein CASRDPRTDSYGYTF.

J is TRBJ2-1 and V is TRBV3-1, with D possibly being TRBD1 (5 bases). The J call is in doubt because the DNA end fits TRBJ2-7 better. CDR1 and CDR2 from the germline V gene are LGHDT and YNNKEL (reference sequence). The CDR3 loop spans 17 amino acids. The CDR3 protein is CASSQSRFWQGYNEQYF. DNA of the CDR3: TGTGCCAGCAGCCAATCAAGATTTTGGCAGGGTTACAATGAGCAGTACTTC.

The chain employs TRBV28 and TRBJ1-2, with 9 bases matching TRBD1. The CDR3 totals 15 residues. The V and J ends lost 8 bases and 0 bases, in that order; junction bases with no gene match: 7. Germline V gene data show CDR1 as MDHEN and CDR2 as SYDVKM. The CDR3 sequence is CASSARQGANYGYTF. The CDR3 DNA follows: TGTGCCAGCTCTGCCAGACAGGGGGCTAACTATGGCTACACCTTC.

The chain employs TRBV29-1 and TRBJ2-7; TRBD2 matches 9 bases. V dropped 4 bases and J dropped 2; count of bases not matched to a gene: 6. Germline V gene data show CDR1 as SQVTM and CDR2 as ANQGSEA. The CDR3 is 14 amino acids. This CDR3 is CSVAPSGMAYEQYF. The CDR3 DNA is TGCAGCGTTGCCCCTAGCGGGATGGCCTACGAGCAGTACTTC.

This clonotype showed up just a few times. The gene calls are TRBV20-1 and TRBJ2-1; TRBD1 matches at 9 bases. Germline trimming cut 5 bases from V and 9 bases from J; bases unmatched to any gene: 14. CDR1 DFQATT and CDR2 SNEGSKA come from the germline V gene (reference sequence). This CDR3 has 15 residues. The DNA for the CDR3 is TGCAGTGCTGGTACCGGGACAGGGTTTGAGGGTGAGCAGTTCTTC. This sequence encodes CSAGTGTGFEGEQFF.